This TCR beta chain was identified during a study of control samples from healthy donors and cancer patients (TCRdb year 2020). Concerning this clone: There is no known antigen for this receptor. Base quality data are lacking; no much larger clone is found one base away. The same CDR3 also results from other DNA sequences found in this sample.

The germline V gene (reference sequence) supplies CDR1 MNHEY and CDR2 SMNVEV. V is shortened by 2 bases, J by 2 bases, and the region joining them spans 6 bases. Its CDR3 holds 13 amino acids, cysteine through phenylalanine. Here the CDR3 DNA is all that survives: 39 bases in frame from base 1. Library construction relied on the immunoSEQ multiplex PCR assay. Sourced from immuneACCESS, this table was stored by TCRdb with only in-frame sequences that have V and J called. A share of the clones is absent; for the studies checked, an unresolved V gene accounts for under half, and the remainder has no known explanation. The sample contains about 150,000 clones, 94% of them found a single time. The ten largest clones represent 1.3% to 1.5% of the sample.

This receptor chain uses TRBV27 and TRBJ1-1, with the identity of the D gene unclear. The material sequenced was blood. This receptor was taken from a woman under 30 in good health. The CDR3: CASSLSRNTEAFF. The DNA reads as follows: TGTGCCAGCAGTTTAAGCAGAAACACTGAAGCTTTCTTT.